This T cell receptor (beta chain) was obtained from a study of identical twins. General study findings and limits: The abundant beta clonotypes from cord blood had fewer insertions, and memory repertoires had none of this. In zero-insertion analyses, partial confounding could arise from invariant MAIT and iNKT cells.

This clonotype was seen ten or more times. What it binds is not known. J gave up 8 bases and V 3 bases, and 12 bases lay outside the gene matches. Germline lookup yields CDR1 DFQATT and CDR2 SNEGSKA (reference sequence). The CDR3 extends over 15 amino acids. cDNA molecules carried unique molecular identifiers, and template switching added a universal primer site. TCRdb reanalysed the 5' RACE reads using MiXCR and keeps one entry per CDR3 protein. This table holds around 490,000 distinct CDR3 sequences, around 15% found once. This same sample was also part of a study on yellow fever vaccine responses in identical twins.

Sequencing was performed on CD4+ T cells sorted from blood. The clonotype was recovered from a woman under 30 in good health. The chain combines TRBV20-1 with TRBJ2-1; 8 nucleotides align to TRBD2. The CDR3 sequence is CSASPHLLSGDEQFF. As DNA, the CDR3 is TGCAGTGCTAGCCCACACCTCCTTAGCGGGGATGAGCAGTTCTTC.